The 22 T cell receptor beta chains presented below share a single source sample, sequenced in a study of T cells in Graves' hyperthyroidism and ophthalmopathy (dated by TCRdb to between 2018 and 2021). The library was made by multiplex PCR. The instrument given in TCRdb is Illumina HiSeq 2000. The TCR beta CDR3 regions were amplified from the RNA transcripts. The first round of RT-PCR for the TCR CDR3 was performed with the HTBI primer set and the Qiagen OneStep RT-PCR kit. The raw public data were reprocessed by TCRdb itself: fastp quality trimming at Q25, MiXCR clonotype calling, in-frame beta chains only. Rows with one shared CDR3 protein collapse into an entry with the most common genes and DNA. This sample comprises approximately 380,000 distinct CDR3 sequences, roughly 13% of them detected only once. The top ten clones comprise 25% to 30% of the sample. Sequencing input: blood. Source of these receptors: a man aged 50-60 years with Graves' ophthalmopathy.

This clonotype occurred many times. The chain is built from TRBV28 and TRBJ1-1; D remains ambiguous. The CDR3 has 15 amino acids. The germline gives CDR1 MDHEN, CDR2 SYDVKM. V dropped 2 bases and J dropped 7 bases, with 17 bases sitting between them. CDR3: CASSLSGSYYGEAFF. For the CDR3, the DNA is TGTGCCAGCAGTTTAAGCGGCAGTTACTATGGTGAAGCTTTCTTT.

Remarks on this clonotype: A much larger clone is a single base away; this may be a read error. The rearrangement links TRBV11-3 to TRBJ2-2; 9 bases are a match to TRBD2. The CDR3 loop spans 16 amino acids. CDR1 is SGHNT, CDR2 YENEEA, per germline. Trimming took 3 bases from V and 6 from J; bases not matched to a gene: 8. This CDR3 is CASSLPRTSDPGELFF. In nucleotides, the CDR3 is TGTGCCAGCAGCTTGCCCCGGACTAGCGACCCCGGGGAGCTGTTTTTT.

This chain connects TRBV7-2 to TRBJ2-7; D possibly corresponds to TRBD2 (5 bases). V was pared by 5 bases and J by 2 bases, with 10 bases between. Germline V gene lookup returns CDR1 SGHTA and CDR2 FQGNSA. The CDR3 is made up of 13 amino acids. CDR3 nucleotides: TGTGCCAGCAGCCCGCGGGCTACCTACGAGCAGTACTTC. This sequence encodes CASSPRATYEQYF.

This clonotype turned up a few times. The CDR3 is CATKGWDGAPDEQYF. The CDR3 DNA follows: TGTGCCACGAAAGGTTGGGACGGGGCCCCGGACGAGCAGTACTTC. The V call is TRBV19, the J call TRBJ2-7, with D tentatively TRBD1 or TRBD2 (5 bases each). The ends were cut back, 10 bases at V and 5 bases at J, with 24 bases in the middle. Germline CDR1 reads LNHDA; CDR2 reads SQIVND (reference sequence). CDR3 length equals 15 residues.

The genes are TRBV7-9 and TRBJ1-4; 9 bases agree with TRBD1. Germline V lookup: CDR1 SEHNR, CDR2 FQNEAQ (reference sequence). Trimming removed 4 bases from V and 11 bases from J; junction bases left unmatched: 8. The CDR3 is 14 residues long. CDR3 DNA: TGTGCCAGCAGCTCCCCGGGGACAGGGAGGAAACTGTTTTTT. It is translated as CASSSPGTGRKLFF.

This rearrangement joins TRBV27 to TRBJ1-2; D perhaps matches TRBD1 (6 bases). V lost 4 bases, J lost 4 bases, and 19 bases lay in between. The CDR3 loop spans 16 amino acids. Per germline, CDR1 MNHEY and CDR2 SMNVEV (reference sequence). The CDR3 sequence: CASSWTGGSFLYGYTF. The CDR3 DNA reads as TGTGCCAGCAGTTGGACCGGGGGCAGTTTCCTCTATGGCTACACCTTC.

This sequence joins TRBV20-1 and TRBJ2-3, with 12 bases aligning to TRBD2. J lost 4 bases, V lost 5 bases, and 7 bases had no gene match. The CDR3 is 15 amino acids. Germline V gene sequence: CDR1 DFQATT, CDR2 SNEGSKA (reference sequence). CDR3 loop: CSAAKTSGSSDTQYF. The CDR3 DNA reads TGCAGTGCTGCGAAGACTAGCGGGAGCTCAGATACGCAGTATTTT.

This clonotype was counted at least ten times. The chain is built from TRBV12-3 or TRBV12-4 and TRBJ2-2; a weak D match, TRBD1 (6 bases). Trimming took 6 bases from V and 1 from J, leaving 12 bases between them. CDR3 length: 15 residues. The CDR3 bases are TGTGCCAGCAGCCCCATGGACAGGAACACCGGGGAGCTGTTTTTT. It translates to CASSPMDRNTGELFF.

Many counts were recorded for this clonotype. V is TRBV20-1 and J is TRBJ2-1; 8 nucleotides match TRBD2. The CDR3 covers 16 residues. Germline lookup yields CDR1 DFQATT and CDR2 SNEGSKA (reference sequence). V dropped 0 bases and J dropped 10; count of bases not matched to a gene: 14. This CDR3 is CSARDPSGRGAGEQFF. The CDR3 DNA reads TGCAGTGCTAGAGATCCCAGCGGGAGAGGTGCGGGAGAGCAGTTCTTC.

In its sample, this clonotype was seen many times. V usage is TRBV24-1 and J usage is TRBJ2-1; TRBD2 aligns across 10 bases. The CDR3 is 16 amino acids. Per germline, CDR1 KGHDR and CDR2 SFDVKD. The J segment lost 6 bases and the V segment lost 1 base, leaving 5 bases of the junction unmatched. The CDR3 here is CATSDFELAGRNEQFF. DNA of the CDR3: TGTGCCACCAGTGATTTTGAACTAGCGGGACGCAATGAGCAGTTCTTC.

This clonotype was seen only a few times. The chain recombines TRBV5-1 with TRBJ1-4; no reliable D call. In germline, CDR1 is SGHRS, CDR2 YFSETQ. Trimming took off 4 bases at V and 0 bases at J, with 10 bases between the two ends. CDR3 length: 15 amino acids. Here the CDR3 reads CASSLYSATNEKLFF. CDR3 nucleotides: TGCGCCAGCAGCCTATACAGTGCAACTAATGAAAAACTGTTTTTT.

In this sample, this clonotype turned up many times. The gene calls are TRBV4-1 and TRBJ2-2; D is perhaps TRBD2 (5 bases). Germline V CDR1 and CDR2: MGHRA, YSYEKL. V lost 3 bases and J lost 1, with 18 bases in between. The length of the CDR3 is 18 residues. The CDR3 spells CASSQSQVASLNTGELFF. The CDR3 coding sequence is TGCGCCAGCAGCCAGAGCCAAGTGGCTAGCCTGAACACCGGGGAGCTGTTTTTT.

The chain has TRBV11-2 and TRBJ2-4; 7 bases align to TRBD2. The V segment lost 4 bases and the J segment 8 bases; nucleotides outside the gene matches: 14. Germline V gene sequence: CDR1 SGHAT, CDR2 FQNNGV. CDR3 length equals 16 residues. The CDR3 nucleotides are TGTGCCAGCAGCTCCTCGGGAGGCCCTCCCGGTGACATTCAGTACTTC. Its translation: CASSSSGGPPGDIQYF.

This chain links TRBV5-4 with TRBJ1-1; D is unresolved. Germline CDR1 and CDR2: SGHNT and YYREEE (reference sequence). This CDR3 is built from 16 residues. Trimming took off 3 bases at V and 0 bases at J, with 15 bases between the two ends. The CDR3 sequence: CASSSSGSTLNTEAFF. Here the CDR3 DNA reads TGTGCCAGCAGCTCCTCCGGGTCTACCCTGAACACTGAAGCTTTCTTT.

This clonotype was recorded many times. This sequence joins TRBV12-3 or TRBV12-4 and TRBJ1-1; D is undetermined. The CDR3 has 11 amino acids. The V gene lost 9 bases and the J gene lost 8 bases, with 13 bases spanning the gap. This chain's CDR3 is CASGRVREAFF. The CDR3, as DNA: TGTGCCAGTGGGAGGGTCCGGGAAGCTTTCTTT.

The rearrangement links TRBV19 to TRBJ1-2, with a possible D match to TRBD1 (6 bases). Trimming took off 4 bases at V and 0 bases at J, with 9 bases between the two ends. Germline assignment: CDR1 LNHDA and CDR2 SQIVND (reference sequence). The CDR3 contains 14 residues. The CDR3 here is CASSKGDANYGYTF. CDR3 sequence (DNA): TGTGCCAGTAGTAAGGGGGATGCTAACTATGGCTACACCTTC. Drawing the rest from reference TRBV19 and TRBJ1-2, the complete variable domain is DGGITQSPKYLFRKEGQNVTLSCEQNLNHDAMYWYRQDPGQGLRLIYYSQIVNDFQKGDIAEGYSVSREKKESFPLTVTSAQKNPTAFYLCASSKGDANYGYTFGSGTRLTVV.

This clonotype appeared a few times. The J gene is TRBJ2-1, the V gene TRBV20-1; D not certain. There are 11 residues in the CDR3. V was pared by 6 bases and J by 0 bases, with 3 bases between. Germline CDR1 reads DFQATT; CDR2 reads SNEGSKA (reference sequence). CDR3 coding DNA: TGCAGTGCCGGCTCCTACAATGAGCAGTTCTTC. This gives the protein CSAGSYNEQFF.

This clonotype has ten or more counts. This chain joins TRBV28 and TRBJ1-1; D unresolved. CDR1 and CDR2 (germline): MDHEN, SYDVKM. The CDR3 contains 13 residues. Trimming shortened V by 4 bases and J by 3 bases, and 9 bases separated the two germline ends. The CDR3 DNA reads TGTGCCAGCAGTTCGACAAGGGACACTGAAGCTTTCTTT. Translating gives CASSSTRDTEAFF.

This clonotype was recorded many times. This chain links TRBV29-1 with TRBJ1-3; D is unclear. The germline gives CDR1 SQVTM, CDR2 ANQGSEA. CDR3 length: 12 amino acids. Between the trimmed V and J ends, which lost 5 bases and 2 bases, there was a span of 7 bases. The CDR3 sequence: CSVRGPGNTIYF. The CDR3 region has the DNA TGCAGCGTTCGGGGTCCTGGAAACACCATATATTTT.

In this sample, this clonotype turned up many times. The chain recombines TRBV12-3 or TRBV12-4 with TRBJ2-7; the match to TRBD1 covers 7 bases. The CDR3 length is 14 residues. Losses at the gene ends were 5 bases for V and 4 bases for J; bases not matched to a gene: 8. The CDR3 spells CASSPPGQQYEQYF. CDR3 DNA sequence: TGTGCCAGCAGTCCCCCGGGACAGCAGTACGAGCAGTACTTC.

The chain is built from TRBV20-1 and TRBJ2-1; 12 bases line up with TRBD2. The germline CDR1 and CDR2 sequences are DFQATT and SNEGSKA (reference sequence). The CDR3 is 15 residues long. The ends lost 4 bases at V and 8 bases at J; junction bases unmatched: 9. The CDR3 region has the DNA TGCAGTGCTAAGCGACTAGCGGGAGTATTCGATGAGCAGTTCTTC. This encodes CSAKRLAGVFDEQFF.

This clonotype was seen many times. J is TRBJ1-1 and V is TRBV30, with D possibly being TRBD1 (6 bases). V lost 3 bases, J lost 5 bases, and 22 bases lay in between. From germline, CDR1 is GTSNPN and CDR2 SVGIG (reference sequence). This CDR3 is 16 amino acids long. The chain's CDR3 is CAWRPKGGEWRTEAFF. The CDR3 DNA follows: TGTGCCTGGAGACCCAAAGGGGGGGAATGGAGGACTGAAGCTTTCTTT.